This T cell receptor (beta chain) stems from a study of blood T cell repertoires in COVID-19 (dated by TCRdb to the early 2020s). Regarding the research as a whole: Samples covering the acute and convalescent phases of COVID-19 were provided by collaborators in the United States, Italy and Spain. The repertoires were released in a freely available public database meant as a resource for research on the immune response to SARS-CoV-2. Samples were obtained from the ongoing ImmuneRACE study (first 160 participants) and from 1,200 or so subjects provided by 6 global collaborators. HLA class I and class II types, where available, came from metadata supplied by the sample provider rather than from assay-based typing. Subjects who had been exposed to COVID-19, were actively infected with it, or had recovered from it provided the deeply sampled blood TCRbeta repertoires that made up the dataset. The prospective study material was composed of cDNA or gDNA derived from T cells, B-cell-depleted T cells, or PBMCs. Sample metadata almost always included a de-identified subject ID, COVID-19 status, age in years and sex.

From the cysteine up to the phenylalanine, the CDR3 has a length of 15 residues. Only the CDR3 DNA is retained, 45 bases long and in frame from the first base. At the junction V is shortened by 3 bases and J by 7 bases; bases outside the gene matches: 8. The germline V gene (reference sequence) specifies LGHDT as CDR1 and YNNKEL as CDR2. Overall study results and their limits: The quantity of clinical and demographic metadata differed by source and by participant and was supplied without curation.

In the prospective study, participants were roughly 18 to 95 years old, resided in about 25 geographic areas of the United States, and were enrolled through a virtual design. Cohort assignment in the prospective study relied on participant-reported clinical history from a screening survey and a study questionnaire. Each participant in the prospective study had whole blood, serum and a nasopharyngeal or oropharyngeal swab collected by mobile phlebotomists. Prospective study participants could optionally give additional blood draws and questionnaires over a roughly 2-month period. Prospective study blood samples were shipped either frozen or at room temperature before DNA extraction. With respect to this clone: Its antigen has not been determined. Per-base qualities were not stored, and no clone one base away is much larger.

The immunoSEQ Assay, a bias-controlled multiplex PCR, was used to amplify TCRbeta CDR3 regions from genomic DNA. In the authors' own workflow: Nucleated cell counts per sample were estimated from amplification of reference gene primers within the assay. To quantify the absolute abundance of each unique TCRbeta CDR3 rearrangement, sequence reads were collapsed and filtered. Productive Simpson clonality was computed per sample as the square root of Simpson's diversity index over productive rearrangements. Imported from immuneACCESS, the table was reduced by TCRdb to in-frame sequences with V and J called. These copies leave out some clones; in studies compared against another copy, an unresolved V gene accounts for under half, and the cause of the remainder is not known. V and J calls and clone size are copied from that table; D and trimming were computed from the DNA. This sample lists about 180,000 clones; 80% to 90% were detected once. The ten largest clones take up around 2.3% of the sample.

The sample consisted of PBMCs or T cells enriched from blood (not recorded which). The TCR was taken from a woman aged 40 to 50 with acute COVID-19. The chain was built from TRBV3-1 (or the pseudogene TRBV3-2) and TRBJ2-2; 7 nucleotides in the junction match TRBD2. The nucleotide sequence is given as TGTGCCAGCAGCCAGAGACTAGCCGCGGGCGGGGAGCTGTTTTTT. This codes for CASSQRLAAGGELFF.